Shown below are 30 T cell receptor beta chains from a single sample sequenced in a study of T cell repertoires in cytomegalovirus infection. TCRdb recomputed calls from the reads with MiXCR, one row per CDR3 protein. The table includes hundreds of thousands of distinct CDR3 sequences, about a third detected once. The sample comprised PBMCs. These receptors were obtained from a human donor in good health (CMV status not recorded). Some clones in this sample may be carry-over from other donors' samples.

CDR3 sequence reads: CASSAETGNEQFF. CDR3 sequence (DNA): TGTGCCAGCAGTGCCGAGACAGGGAACGAGCAGTTCTTC. The chain employs TRBV2 and TRBJ2-1; 7 nucleotides agree with TRBD1. This CDR3 comprises 13 residues. With 4 bases clipped from V and 10 bases from J, the junction kept 7 bases outside the gene matches. Germline CDR1 and CDR2: SNHLY and FYNNEI.

This clonotype has more than one count but fewer than ten. The DNA for the CDR3 is TGTGCCAGCAGCTCAGGACTAGCGGGGGCGATTAGGGAGCTGTTTTTT. Translated, it gives CASSSGLAGAIRELFF. J is TRBJ2-2 and V is TRBV7-2; 13 bases fit TRBD2. Germline CDR1 reads SGHTA; CDR2 reads FQGNSA. CDR3 length: 16 amino acids. Trimming took 4 bases from V and 9 from J; bases not matched to a gene: 8. Full variable domain (outside the CDR3, taken from reference TRBV7-2 and TRBJ2-2): GAGVSQSPSNKVTEKGKDVELRCDPISGHTALYWYRQSLGQGLEFLIYFQGNSAPDKSGLPSDRFSAERTGGSVSTLTIQRTQQEDSAVYLCASSSGLAGAIRELFFGEGSRLTVL.

The chain employs TRBV12-3 or TRBV12-4 and TRBJ1-5, with D possibly TRBD1 on 6 matching bases. Trimming removed 6 bases from V and 3 bases from J, with 21 bases in between. This CDR3 region has 17 residues. The CDR3 region is CASSRLTGGVINQPQHF. The CDR3 DNA reads as TGTGCCAGCAGCCGGCTGACAGGTGGAGTAATCAATCAGCCCCAGCATTTT.

This clonotype was seen more than once but under ten times. This chain connects TRBV7-6 to TRBJ2-1; D remains ambiguous. The V end was cut by 1 base, the J end by 4 bases, with 8 bases between. The CDR3 spans 14 residues. CDR1 SGHVS and CDR2 FNYEAQ come from the germline V gene. The CDR3 here is CASSLDSGYNEQFF. The CDR3 DNA reads TGTGCCAGCAGCTTAGATTCCGGTTACAATGAGCAGTTCTTC.

This clonotype was detected ten times or more. The chain joins TRBV7-2 to TRBJ2-3, with 15 bases aligning to TRBD2. CDR1 SGHTA and CDR2 FQGNSA come from the germline V gene. With 0 bases clipped from V and 5 bases from J, the junction kept 9 bases outside the gene matches. The CDR3 consists of 19 residues. The CDR3 sequence is CASSLAGRTSGGAKDTQYF. The CDR3 bases are TGTGCCAGCAGCTTAGCGGGGAGGACTAGCGGGGGGGCCAAAGATACGCAGTATTTT. The full variable domain, in which reference TRBV7-2 and TRBJ2-3 provide the parts outside the CDR3, is GAGVSQSPSNKVTEKGKDVELRCDPISGHTALYWYRQSLGQGLEFLIYFQGNSAPDKSGLPSDRFSAERTGGSVSTLTIQRTQQEDSAVYLCASSLAGRTSGGAKDTQYFGPGTRLTVL.

The J gene is TRBJ1-5, the V gene TRBV20-1; possible D gene TRBD1, 5 bases. The CDR3 has 14 residues. The V end was cut by 4 bases, the J end by 1 base, with 11 bases between. The germline gives CDR1 DFQATT, CDR2 SNEGSKA (reference sequence). CDR3 loop: CSATRARSNQPQHF. CDR3 in DNA: TGCAGTGCTACCAGGGCAAGGAGCAATCAGCCCCAGCATTTT.

This clonotype has only a few counts. The chain joins TRBV5-4 to TRBJ1-4; 9 bases are a match to TRBD1. Germline values: CDR1 SGHNT, CDR2 YYREEE (reference sequence). V trimming: 4 bases; J trimming: 4 bases; junction bases outside the gene matches: 5. This CDR3 has 15 amino acids. CDR3 region: CASSPQGADNEKLFF. The CDR3 nucleotides are TGTGCCAGCAGCCCACAGGGGGCAGATAATGAAAAACTGTTTTTT.

CDR3 protein: CASSPADYYEQYF. The CDR3 bases are TGTGCCAGCTCACCAGCGGACTACTACGAGCAGTACTTC. This chain connects TRBV18 to TRBJ2-7; TRBD2 might be the D (6 bases). The germline V and J ends were trimmed by 2 bases and 3 bases, with 8 bases remaining between them. CDR3 length: 13 amino acids. Germline CDR1 reads KGHSH; CDR2 reads LQKENI.

This clonotype occurred a few times. The rearrangement joins TRBV28 to TRBJ1-1, with 7 bases matching TRBD1. Germline V lookup: CDR1 MDHEN, CDR2 SYDVKM. CDR3 length equals 17 residues. J was trimmed by 1 base and V by 6 bases; bases with no gene match: 14. The CDR3 reads CASSLGQPRRQNTEAFF. The CDR3 DNA reads as TGTGCCAGCAGCTTGGGACAGCCAAGGCGGCAGAACACTGAAGCTTTCTTT.

The rearrangement uses TRBV7-9 and TRBJ1-2; no clear D gene. Looked up from germline, CDR1 is SEHNR and CDR2 is FQNEAQ (reference sequence). The length of the CDR3 is 15 residues. V gave up 4 bases and J gave up 6 bases, with 18 bases separating them. Here the CDR3 reads CASSSGSGIGNGYTF. The CDR3 coding sequence is TGTGCCAGCAGCTCGGGGTCTGGGATTGGCAATGGCTACACCTTC.

The chain recombines TRBV6-5 with TRBJ2-1; TRBD2 matches at 14 bases. This CDR3 contains 15 residues. Unmatched junction bases numbered 6, after V lost 5 bases and J lost 9 bases. Germline V gene lookup returns CDR1 MNHEY and CDR2 SVGAGI. The CDR3 reads CASSPPGTSGSEQFF. CDR3 nucleotide sequence: TGTGCCAGCAGTCCCCCCGGGACTAGCGGGAGTGAGCAGTTCTTC.

This clonotype was seen a few times. The chain links TRBV5-6 to TRBJ2-5; 12 bases map to TRBD1. The CDR3 is 17 amino acids. The V segment lost 0 bases and the J segment 2 bases; nucleotides outside the gene matches: 5. Germline V gene sequence: CDR1 SGHDT, CDR2 YYEEEE. The DNA for the CDR3 is TGTGCCAGCAGCTTGGCCGGGACAGGGGGCACACAAGAGACCCAGTACTTC. Its translation: CASSLAGTGGTQETQYF.

The rearrangement joins TRBV19 to TRBJ2-1; D is tentatively TRBD1 or TRBD2 (6 bases each). From germline, CDR1 is LNHDA and CDR2 SQIVND (reference sequence). CDR3 size: 13 residues. V was clipped by 11 bases and J by 5 bases, with 16 bases between them. CDR3: CASGAPYDNEQFF. CDR3 DNA sequence: TGTGCCTCGGGGGCTCCCTACGACAATGAGCAGTTCTTC.

On this clonotype itself: Lacking the conserved final phenylalanine or tryptophan, this CDR3 likely reflects a read error. The rearrangement uses TRBV7-6 and TRBJ1-5; tentatively, D is TRBD1 (6 bases). Germline V gene data show CDR1 as SGHVS and CDR2 as FNYEAQ. Trimming removed 5 bases from V and 6 bases from J, with 14 bases in between. The CDR3 sequence is 14 residues long. The CDR3 protein is CASSGEGGRQPQHC. The CDR3 bases are TGTGCCAGCAGCGGCGAGGGGGGGCGTCAGCCCCAGCATTGT.

This clonotype was picked up many times. The chain links TRBV7-2 to TRBJ1-2, with D maybe TRBD1 (5 bases). The CDR3 totals 15 residues. Germline lookup yields CDR1 SGHTA and CDR2 FQGNSA. V lost 5 bases, J lost 4 bases, and 17 bases lay in between. CDR3 sequence: CASSKHSGTVYGYTF. The CDR3 nucleotides read TGTGCCAGCAGCAAACATTCCGGGACGGTCTATGGCTACACCTTC.

The V call is TRBV10-2, the J call TRBJ2-3; a possible D gene is TRBD2 (6 bases). V was trimmed by 10 bases and J by 0 bases, leaving 8 bases between them. Germline CDR1 WSHSY, CDR2 SAAADI. The CDR3 spans 12 residues. The CDR3 sequence: CATRGSTDTQYF. CDR3 nucleotides: TGCGCCACCCGGGGGAGCACAGATACGCAGTATTTT.

Many counts were recorded for this clonotype. CDR3 sequence: CASSLTGTPENTIYF. CDR3 nucleotide sequence: TGTGCCAGCAGCTTAACAGGGACACCGGAAAACACCATATATTTT. The V call is TRBV7-6, the J call TRBJ1-3; TRBD1 might be the D (6 bases). V was trimmed by 2 bases and J by 6 bases, leaving 14 bases between them. CDR3 size: 15 residues. Germline V gives CDR1 SGHVS, CDR2 FNYEAQ.

V is TRBV6-2 or TRBV6-3 and J is TRBJ1-3; D ambiguous. Germline CDR1 MNHEY, CDR2 SVGEGT. Trimming took off 0 bases at V and 7 bases at J, with 4 bases between the two ends. The CDR3 length is 12 residues. CDR3 in DNA: TGTGCCAGCAGTTACTCGATCAACACCATATATTTT. Residues: CASSYSINTIYF.

J is TRBJ1-5 and V is TRBV19, with 7 bases matching TRBD1. Trimming took 10 bases from V and 6 from J; bases not matched to a gene: 9. The CDR3 sequence is 13 residues long. The germline V gene encodes CDR1 LNHDA and CDR2 SQIVND (reference sequence). In nucleotides, the CDR3 is TGTGCCACGGGACAGTGGATGAGTCAGCCCCAGCATTTT. Translation gives CATGQWMSQPQHF.

This clonotype has a handful of counts. V and J are TRBV24-1 and TRBJ1-6; D ambiguous. Trimming left V 10 bases short and J 1 base short, with 7 bases between. CDR3 length: 13 amino acids. Germline CDR1 is KGHDR and CDR2 is SFDVKD. CDR3 DNA: TGTGCCACACGAGCTTCCTATAATTCACCCCTCCACTTT. The encoded protein is CATRASYNSPLHF.

CDR3 in DNA: TGTGCCAGCAGCTCGGGGGGGACAGGACACACCGGGGAGCTGTTTTTT. Translated, it gives CASSSGGTGHTGELFF. The rearrangement uses TRBV7-3 and TRBJ2-2; the D gene could be TRBD1 or TRBD2 (8 bases each). There are 16 residues in the CDR3. Trimming took off 4 bases at V and 3 bases at J, with 15 bases between the two ends. The germline V gene encodes CDR1 SGHTA and CDR2 FQGTGA.

This clonotype was observed many times. This chain uses TRBV28 with TRBJ2-7; 11 nucleotides align to TRBD1. Germline lookup yields CDR1 MDHEN and CDR2 SYDVKM. V dropped 3 bases and J dropped 2; count of bases not matched to a gene: 3. There are 15 residues in the CDR3. The CDR3 nucleotides read TGTGCCAGCAGTTTGGGGACAGGGGGTGCCTACGAGCAGTACTTC. Amino acids: CASSLGTGGAYEQYF.

This clonotype was counted between two and nine times. The chain is built from TRBV11-2 and TRBJ2-1; 7 positions agree with TRBD1. CDR1 is SGHAT, CDR2 FQNNGV, per germline. J lost 8 bases, V lost 1 base, and 2 bases had no gene match. The CDR3 runs 13 residues. The CDR3 spells CASSLGTGYEQFF. The DNA of the CDR3 is TGTGCCAGCAGCTTAGGGACAGGCTATGAGCAGTTCTTC. Full variable domain (remainder filled in from reference TRBV11-2 and TRBJ2-1): EAGVAQSPRYKIIEKRQSVAFWCNPISGHATLYWYQQILGQGPKLLIQFQNNGVVDDSQLPKDRFSAERLKGVDSTLKIQPAKLEDSAVYLCASSLGTGYEQFFGPGTRLTVL.

The chain uses TRBV6-5 and TRBJ1-1; the D gene is possibly TRBD1 (5 bases). The CDR3 is 14 amino acids. V lost 7 bases and J lost 4, with 16 bases in between. Germline loops: CDR1 MNHEY, CDR2 SVGAGI. CDR3 residues: CASTEGRPSTEAFF. The CDR3 DNA sequence: TGTGCCAGCACCGAGGGACGGCCGAGCACTGAAGCTTTCTTT.

This clonotype has at least ten counts. V gene TRBV6-5 combines with J gene TRBJ2-6, with TRBD1 as a possible D gene (6 bases). The germline V gene encodes CDR1 MNHEY and CDR2 SVGAGI. With 0 bases removed from V and 0 bases from J, the gap between germline ends came to 15 bases. The CDR3 loop spans 19 amino acids. In DNA form, the CDR3 reads TGTGCCAGCAGTTACTCGCTGTCACAGGGCACCTCTGGGGCCAACGTCCTGACTTTC. This translates into CASSYSLSQGTSGANVLTF.

This clonotype occurred a few times. The chain employs TRBV19 and TRBJ1-5, with D tentatively TRBD1 (5 bases). The germline V gene has CDR1 LNHDA and CDR2 SQIVND (reference sequence). Trimming took off 4 bases at V and 3 bases at J, with 16 bases between the two ends. CDR3 length: 16 residues. The CDR3 region has the DNA TGTGCCAGTAGTAGGGAGACAGAGATTATCAATCAGCCCCAGCATTTT. As protein: CASSRETEIINQPQHF.

As to this clonotype: Sequence at one end of the junction differs from germline and may be a read error. The V and J genes are TRBV6-8 and TRBJ1-1; weak D call: TRBD1 (5 bases). The CDR3 spans 15 residues. Germline V gives CDR1 MNHGY, CDR2 SAAAGT. CDR3 amino acids: CAISYTDTRGTEAFF. CDR3 DNA sequence: TGTGCCATCAGTTACACTGACACGCGGGGGACTGAAGCTTTCTTT.

The chain is built from TRBV19 and TRBJ1-2, with 7 positions matching TRBD1. CDR1 is LNHDA, CDR2 SQIVND, per germline (reference sequence). With 3 bases clipped from V and 4 bases from J, the junction kept 11 bases outside the gene matches. CDR3 size: 16 residues. The CDR3 coding sequence is TGTGCCAGTAGTATCTCCGGGACAGAAAAACCCTATGGCTACACCTTC. Its translation: CASSISGTEKPYGYTF. Full variable domain (outside the CDR3, taken from reference TRBV19 and TRBJ1-2): DGGITQSPKYLFRKEGQNVTLSCEQNLNHDAMYWYRQDPGQGLRLIYYSQIVNDFQKGDIAEGYSVSREKKESFPLTVTSAQKNPTAFYLCASSISGTEKPYGYTFGSGTRLTVV.

As DNA, the CDR3 is TGTGCCAGCAGCTTCGTGAATAGCGATACGCAGTATTTT. Amino acids: CASSFVNSDTQYF. This sequence joins TRBV7-9 and TRBJ2-3; D unclear. The CDR3 is 13 amino acids. V lost 3 bases, J lost 6 bases, and 10 bases lay in between. Germline V lookup: CDR1 SEHNR, CDR2 FQNEAQ (reference sequence).

The rearrangement links TRBV6-1 to TRBJ1-5; 7 nucleotides match TRBD1. V lost 6 bases and J lost 5; bases outside the gene matches: 1. CDR1 is MNHNS, CDR2 SASEGT, per germline. The CDR3 has 12 amino acids. Here the CDR3 reads CASSQGDQPQHF. CDR3 DNA sequence: TGTGCCAGCAGCCAGGGGGATCAGCCCCAGCATTTT.